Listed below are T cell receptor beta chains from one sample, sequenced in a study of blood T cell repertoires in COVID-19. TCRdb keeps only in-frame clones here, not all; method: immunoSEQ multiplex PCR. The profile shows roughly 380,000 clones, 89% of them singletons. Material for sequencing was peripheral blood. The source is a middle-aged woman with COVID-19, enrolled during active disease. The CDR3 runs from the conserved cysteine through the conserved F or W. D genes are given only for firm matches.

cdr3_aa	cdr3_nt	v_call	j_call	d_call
CASRRQGLNTEAFF	TGTGCCAGCAGGCGACAGGGCCTGAACACTGAAGCTTTCTTT	TRBV6-5	TRBJ1-1	TRBD1
CASSDSRRGGETQYF	TGTGCCAGCAGTGACTCTCGGCGGGGGGGGGAGACCCAGTACTTC	TRBV6-2/TRBV6-3	TRBJ2-5	TRBD2
CASSSRGNYGYTF	TGTGCCAGTAGTTCAAGGGGTAACTATGGCTACACCTTC	TRBV19	TRBJ1-2	NA
CASRGGRNTEAFF	TGTGCCAGCCGAGGGGGCAGGAACACTGAAGCTTTCTTT	TRBV28	TRBJ1-1	TRBD1
CASSPLGAGPDTQYF	TGTGCCAGCTCACCACTGGGAGCGGGCCCAGATACGCAGTATTTT	TRBV18	TRBJ2-3	NA
CASTTGTQPQHF	TGTGCCAGCACGACAGGGACTCAGCCCCAGCATTTT	TRBV28	TRBJ1-5	TRBD1
CASSVAGQGAPYEQYF	TGTGCCAGCAGCGTAGCTGGACAGGGGGCACCCTACGAGCAGTACTTC	TRBV9	TRBJ2-7	TRBD1
CASSSGTSGRARTYEQYF	TGTGCCAGCAGTTCAGGGACTAGCGGGAGGGCCCGGACCTACGAGCAGTACTTC	TRBV6-2/TRBV6-3	TRBJ2-7	TRBD2
CASSPKFGGTEAFF	TGTGCCAGCAGCCCGAAGTTCGGAGGCACTGAAGCTTTCTTT	TRBV3-1/TRBV3-2	TRBJ1-1	NA
CASSSGVLAGVSNEQFF	TGCGCCAGCAGCTCGGGCGTCTTAGCGGGAGTGAGTAATGAGCAGTTCTTC	TRBV5-1	TRBJ2-1	TRBD2
CASSETGVVQPQHF	TGTGCCAGCAGTGAGACAGGGGTTGTTCAGCCCCAGCATTTT	TRBV25-1	TRBJ1-5	TRBD1
CASSLERSYNEQFF	TGCGCCAGCAGCCTAGAGAGGTCCTACAATGAGCAGTTCTTC	TRBV5-1	TRBJ2-1	NA
CASSLMTASGDTQYF	TGCGCCAGCAGCTTGATGACAGCAAGTGGGGATACGCAGTATTTT	TRBV5-1	TRBJ2-3	NA
CATSKTVAINQPQHF	TGTGCCACCAGCAAGACAGTCGCTATCAATCAGCCCCAGCATTTT	TRBV15	TRBJ1-5	NA
CASSFFNRQGMADTQYF	TGTGCCAGCAGTTTCTTCAACCGACAGGGGATGGCAGATACGCAGTATTTT	TRBV28	TRBJ2-3	TRBD1
CASSMLGSGKPQHF	TGTGCCAGTAGTATGCTAGGGTCGGGAAAGCCCCAGCATTTT	TRBV19	TRBJ1-5	NA
CASSLGQINTGELFF	TGTGCCAGCAGCTTAGGGCAAATCAACACCGGGGAGCTGTTTTTT	TRBV7-9	TRBJ2-2	NA
CAWSVKWGQSANYGYTF	TGTGCCTGGAGTGTAAAGTGGGGACAGTCCGCTAACTATGGCTACACCTTC	TRBV30	TRBJ1-2	TRBD1